This TCR beta chain was recorded in a study of CD4 T cells in relation to SARS-CoV-2 and coronaviruses. CD4+ T cells from unexposed donors were obtained before the COVID-19 pandemic (2011-2018). After approximately ten days of culture, CD4+ T cells were isolated. Remarks on this clone: Its matching antigen is unknown.

This CDR3 region has 15 residues. V lost 6 bases to trimming and J lost 4 bases; unmatched junction nucleotides: 8. Per the germline V gene, CDR1 is ENHRY and CDR2 is SYGVKD. The method was immunoSEQ multiplex PCR; TCRdb's version includes in-frame clones alone and lacks a portion of them. Here the sample spans fewer than 25,000 clones, over 65% being singletons. The gene calls are TRBV10-3 and TRBJ2-3; 9 positions agree with TRBD2. The clonotype originates from a human donor in good health. The sample taken for sequencing was CD4+ T cells from PBMCs, cultured in vitro. CDR3 residues: CAISTTSGRSDTQYF. The CDR3 DNA sequence: TGTGCCATCAGCACTACCAGCGGGAGGTCAGATACGCAGTATTTT.